This T cell receptor (beta chain) was identified in a study of beta chain features in type 1 diabetes. In its sample, this clone was seen a few times. The antigen remains undetermined. The whole isolated RNA underwent reverse transcription, so sequencing captured expressed TCRB transcripts. Clones were sequenced by immunoSEQ multiplex PCR, and TCRdb holds only the in-frame ones, with some missing. The sample lists around 140,000 clones, roughly 10% occurring once. Cells sorted by CD45RO/CCR7/CD25/CD127/CD95/CD27 comprised CD4+ naive, central memory, regulatory and stem cell-like memory cells. The V and J ends lost 2 bases and 5 bases respectively, with 10 bases between them. Germline assignment: CDR1 SGDLS and CDR2 YYNGEE. This CDR3 contains 13 residues. Study results and limitations: Moderately but significantly shorter TCRB CDR3s were found in Type 1 diabetes patients in all four CD4+ subsets. A pattern of fewer insertions and more deletions at VDJ junctions was seen in type 1 diabetes patients. The analysis here could not establish whether HLA type shapes TCRB rearrangement.

The receptor was derived from a man aged 25 to 40 with type 1 diabetes. The chain recombines TRBV9 with TRBJ1-2; possibly TRBD1 for D (6 bases). Sample: central memory CD4+ T cells from blood. The CDR3 region is CASSVEQGYGYTF. In nucleotides, the CDR3 is TGTGCCAGCAGCGTTGAACAGGGTTATGGCTACACCTTC.